This TCR beta chain was obtained from a study of PD-1 blockade in classical Hodgkin lymphoma. All patients relapsed after autologous stem cell transplantation, and brentuximab vedotin exposure varied. Method: immunoSEQ multiplex PCR; TCRdb's copy keeps in-frame clones and lacks some. In the table there are more than 35,000 clones, just over 75% of which are singletons. CDR1 MNHEY and CDR2 SMNVEV come from the germline V gene (reference sequence). Trimming removed 2 bases from V and 4 bases from J, with 13 bases in between. This CDR3 has 15 amino acids. The TCR comes from a human donor with classical Hodgkin lymphoma. The sample here was peripheral blood mononuclear cells (PBMCs), taken before the second cycle of nivolumab. The chain employs TRBV27 and TRBJ2-3, with a weak D call TRBD2 (7 bases). DNA of the CDR3: TGTGCCAGCAGTTTAGGGGGGGGCGGGGCAGATACGCAGTATTTT. Its translation: CASSLGGGGADTQYF.